This TCR beta chain derives from a study of blood T cells in healthy people across ages. The germline V gene has CDR1 SGHTA and CDR2 FQGNSA. V lost 1 base to trimming and J lost 3 bases, with 9 bases between them. This CDR3 has 14 residues. This clonotype has a count of ten or more. No antigen is known for it. There were at least 5.5 micrograms of total RNA extracted from every sample. Points from the study as a whole: Observed TCR beta diversity per million T cells went down as age went up. This fall followed a roughly linear course with age.

A J-beta primer mix and a sample-barcoded 5' primer were used in a second PCR of about 7 to 12 cycles. TCRdb fed the 5' RACE reads into MiXCR, producing one record per CDR3 protein. The sample shows around 900,000 distinct CDR3 sequences, more than 25% of them seen only once. The sample comprised blood. The chain links TRBV7-2 to TRBJ1-2; the D is unclear. This TCR was recovered from a woman of 80 years or more in good health. The CDR3 DNA sequence: TGTGCCAGCAGCTTAGGTGGTAACTACTATGGCTACACCTTC. The encoded protein is CASSLGGNYYGYTF.